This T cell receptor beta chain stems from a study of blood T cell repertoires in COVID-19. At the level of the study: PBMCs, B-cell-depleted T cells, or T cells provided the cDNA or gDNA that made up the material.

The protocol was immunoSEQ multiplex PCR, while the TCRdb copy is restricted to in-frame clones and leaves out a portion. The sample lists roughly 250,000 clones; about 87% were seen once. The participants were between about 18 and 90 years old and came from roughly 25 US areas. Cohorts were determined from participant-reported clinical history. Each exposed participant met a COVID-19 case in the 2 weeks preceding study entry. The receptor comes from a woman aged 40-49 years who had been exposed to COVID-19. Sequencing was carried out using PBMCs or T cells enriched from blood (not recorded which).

The CDR3 sequence: CASSLQQISSYEQYF. DNA of the CDR3: TGCGCCAGCAGCTTACAGCAAATCAGCTCCTACGAGCAGTACTTC. The rearrangement uses TRBV5-1 and TRBJ2-7; D call uncertain. The germline V gene encodes CDR1 SGHRS and CDR2 YFSETQ. V was cut by 2 bases and J by 0 bases, with 12 bases left in between. This CDR3 spans 15 amino acids.